This entry is about one TCR beta chain. Antigen: not known. Indicated time point: baseline pretreatment blood. Treatment meaning: 15 Gy SBRT to primary tumor, nephrectomy 4 weeks later. Radiation-treated patients gave blood at baseline, week 2 and week 4. The patient's renal cell carcinoma had clear cell pathology. This sample is part of a study of radiation and T cells in renal cell carcinoma. Study as a whole: Nephrectomy followed 15 Gy stereotactic body radiation by 4 weeks.

Measured with immunoSEQ multiplex PCR; TCRdb has only the in-frame clones, and not every one. The data contain 87,000 or so clones, 75% to 90% of them seen just once; the ten biggest clones take up approximately 8.4%. Germline assignment: CDR1 SGHTA and CDR2 FQGNSA. CDR3 length: 15 residues. V gave up 5 bases and J gave up 4 bases, with 14 bases separating them. Overall study findings and caveats: Without pretreatment biopsies, baseline tumor clonotype presence was undetermined.

Here the sequenced sample was blood, taken from a patient whose treatment included radiotherapy and nephrectomy. The chain has TRBV7-2 and TRBJ1-4, with D perhaps TRBD1 (5 bases). The sequence derives from a middle-aged man with renal cell carcinoma. The CDR3 bases are TGTGCCAGCAGCGTAAGAGGGCAGGGTAATGAAAAACTGTTTTTT. Translated, it gives CASSVRGQGNEKLFF.